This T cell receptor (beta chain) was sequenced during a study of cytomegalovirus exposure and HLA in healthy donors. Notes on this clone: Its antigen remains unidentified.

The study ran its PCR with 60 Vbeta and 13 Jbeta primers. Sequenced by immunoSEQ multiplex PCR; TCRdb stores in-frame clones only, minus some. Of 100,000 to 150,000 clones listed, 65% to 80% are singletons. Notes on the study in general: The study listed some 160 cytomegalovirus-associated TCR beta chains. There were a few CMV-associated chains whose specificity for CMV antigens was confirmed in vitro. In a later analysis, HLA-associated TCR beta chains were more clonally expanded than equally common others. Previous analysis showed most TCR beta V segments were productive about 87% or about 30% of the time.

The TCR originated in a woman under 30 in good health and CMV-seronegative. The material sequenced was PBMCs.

This CDR3 is CATSSSGTSGGNPQYF. CDR3 nucleotides: TGTGCCACCAGCTCCTCTGGGACTAGCGGAGGGAACCCTCAGTACTTC. This chain links TRBV15 with TRBJ2-4; 11 bases fit TRBD2. The ends lost 5 bases at V and 12 bases at J; junction bases unmatched: 15. Germline V gene sequence: CDR1 LNHNV, CDR2 YYDKDF (reference sequence). The CDR3 runs 16 residues.